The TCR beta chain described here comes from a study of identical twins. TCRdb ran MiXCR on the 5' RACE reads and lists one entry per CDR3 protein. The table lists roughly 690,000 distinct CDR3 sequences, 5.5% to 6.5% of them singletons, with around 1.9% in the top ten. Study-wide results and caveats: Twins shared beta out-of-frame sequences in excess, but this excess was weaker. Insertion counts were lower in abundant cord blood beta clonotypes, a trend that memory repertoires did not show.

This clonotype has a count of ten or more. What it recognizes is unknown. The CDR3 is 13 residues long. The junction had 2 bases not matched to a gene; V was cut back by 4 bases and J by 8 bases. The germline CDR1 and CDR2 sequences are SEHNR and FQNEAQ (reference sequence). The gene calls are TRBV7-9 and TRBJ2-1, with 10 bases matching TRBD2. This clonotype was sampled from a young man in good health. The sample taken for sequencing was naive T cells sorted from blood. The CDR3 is CASSSSGSDEQFF. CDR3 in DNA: TGTGCCAGCAGCTCTAGCGGGAGCGATGAGCAGTTCTTC.